The T cell receptor (beta chain) under discussion was sequenced for a study of blood T cell repertoires in COVID-19. About the research overall: Sample material is recorded as cDNA or gDNA derived from T cells, B-cell-depleted T cells, or PBMCs.

The V gene's germline CDR1 is MDHEN and CDR2 SYDVKM. CDR3 length equals 13 residues. Trimming cost V 4 bases and J 8 bases; bases outside gene matches: 6. Authors' processing steps: Estimation of nucleated cell counts was performed using reference gene primer amplification. This table comes from immunoSEQ multiplex PCR, and its TCRdb copy is limited to in-frame clones, with some not included. The V and J calls and clone size come from that table; D and trimming were worked out from the DNA. Here the sample spans tens of thousands of clones, around four fifths being singletons. The rearrangement uses TRBV28 and TRBJ1-2, with 8 bases matching TRBD1. The sample comprised peripheral blood. The receptor was isolated from a human donor in a cohort sampled during active COVID-19. DNA of the CDR3: TGTGCCAGCAGTTCCCCAGGGGGCTCGGGCTACACCTTC. Residues: CASSSPGGSGYTF.